This passage covers 31 T cell receptor beta chains from one sample sequenced in a study of T cells in women clearing cervical HPV infection. Profiling relied on immunoSEQ multiplex PCR, and the TCRdb table lists in-frame clones only, not all of them. The sample is made up of approximately 49,000 clones, and the top ten hold around 1.6% of it. The sequenced sample consisted of blood buffy coat. These receptors all come from a woman aged 18 to 75 with a cervical HPV16 infection that either progressed to CIN3+ or cleared (not recorded which).

As regards this clone: Read data end 3 residues before the CDR3 end; the end is taken from the germline J gene. This sequence joins TRBV19 and TRBJ1-5; D is perhaps TRBD1 (6 bases). The CDR3 contains 13 residues. CDR1 is LNHDA and CDR2 is SQIVND in the germline V gene (reference sequence). The V gene lost 7 bases and the J gene lost 4 bases, with 11 bases spanning the gap. The part of the CDR3 DNA that was read is TGTGCCAGTACGAACAGGGTTAATCAGCCC. As protein: CASTNRVNQP. The whole CDR3 protein reads CASTNRVNQPQHF.

About this clone: The read ends 3 residues shy of where the CDR3 ends; the end is completed using the germline J gene. The gene calls are TRBV3-1 (or the pseudogene TRBV3-2) and TRBJ1-3; the match to TRBD1 covers 8 bases. Per the germline V gene, CDR1 is LGHDT and CDR2 is YNNKEL (reference sequence). V shed 3 bases, J shed 0 bases, and the junction held 7 bases outside the gene matches. This CDR3 has 17 amino acids. Incomplete CDR3 DNA: TGTGCCAGCAGCCAGGGACAGGCGCCTAGCTCTGGAAACACC. Amino acids: CASSQGQAPSSGNT. In full, the CDR3 is CASSQGQAPSSGNTIYF.

As concerns this clone: The read finishes 3 residues shy of the CDR3 end, and the germline J gene is used to complete it. V and J are TRBV28 and TRBJ1-4; D is possibly TRBD1 (6 bases). The CDR3 is made up of 14 amino acids. Germline CDR1 MDHEN, CDR2 SYDVKM. The germline V and J ends were trimmed by 6 bases and 7 bases, with 15 bases remaining between them. Partial CDR3 DNA: TGTGCCAGCAGAGAAAGGGGGTGGGTTGAAAAA. It encodes CASRERGWVEK. The entire CDR3 protein reads CASRERGWVEKLFF.

As regards this clone: The DNA ends 3 residues before the CDR3 does, and the rest of the CDR3 is filled in from the germline J gene. The V call is TRBV6-2 or TRBV6-3, the J call TRBJ2-1; 8 bases are shared with TRBD2. Per the germline V gene, CDR1 is MNHEY and CDR2 is SVGEGT. This CDR3 is 15 amino acids long. V shed 6 bases and J 3 bases; nucleotides not matched to a gene: 7. CDR3: CASSLLAVIYNEQFF. The CDR3 bases that were read are TGTGCCAGCAGCCTACTAGCGGTAATCTACAATGAG.

For this clone: The read finishes 3 residues shy of the CDR3 end, and the germline J gene is used to complete it. This chain uses TRBV20-1 with TRBJ2-3, with TRBD2 matching 7 bases. V dropped 1 base and J dropped 0; count of bases not matched to a gene: 7. The length of the CDR3 is 16 residues. Looked up from germline, CDR1 is DFQATT and CDR2 is SNEGSKA (reference sequence). Incomplete CDR3 DNA: TGCAGTGCTAGAGTATTCCCTAGCGGAAGCACAGATACG. As protein: CSARVFPSGSTDT. The full CDR3 sequence reads CSARVFPSGSTDTQYF.

CDR3 DNA, as far as it was read: TGTGCCAGTAGTGGGGTCGCGGCAGGGGATTATGGC. Protein: CASSGVAAGDYG. The full CDR3 is CASSGVAAGDYGYTF. This chain uses TRBV19 with TRBJ1-2, with D possibly TRBD1 on 6 matching bases. The read ends 3 residues shy of where the CDR3 ends; the end is completed using the germline J gene. Germline lookup yields CDR1 LNHDA and CDR2 SQIVND (reference sequence). V was clipped by 5 bases and J by 5 bases, with 18 bases between them. The CDR3 is 15 amino acids.

With respect to this clone: The sequenced fragment ends 3 residues before the CDR3 boundary, so the rest is inferred from the germline J gene. This specimen includes other DNA sequences encoding the same CDR3. The chain is built from TRBV19 and TRBJ1-5, with TRBD1 matching 7 bases. This CDR3 is 14 amino acids long. Germline assignment: CDR1 LNHDA and CDR2 SQIVND (reference sequence). V was pared by 4 bases and J by 2 bases, with 2 bases of the junction left unmatched. This CDR3 is CASSTTGGNQPQHF. The DNA read from the CDR3 is TGTGCCAGTAGTACAACAGGGGGCAATCAGCCC.

As to this clone: Read coverage stops 3 residues before the CDR3 terminus; the germline J gene supplies the remainder. The chain combines TRBV5-6 with TRBJ2-1, with a possible D match to TRBD2 (6 bases). CDR1 SGHDT and CDR2 YYEEEE come from the germline V gene. Trimming stripped 7 bases from V and 8 bases from J, with 13 bases between. CDR3 size: 12 residues. CDR3 DNA (partial): TGTGCCAGCCATGGAGGGGTCGATGAG. Amino acids: CASHGGVDE. The entire CDR3 protein is CASHGGVDEQFF.

Regarding this clone: Sequencing ends 3 residues short of the CDR3 end; the germline J gene provides the rest. The gene calls are TRBV18 and TRBJ2-7; the match to TRBD1 covers 9 bases. The CDR3 is 15 residues long. The J segment lost 6 bases and the V segment lost 1 base, leaving 7 bases of the junction unmatched. Germline V gene data show CDR1 as KGHSH and CDR2 as LQKENI. The CDR3 loop is CASSPLPQGAAEQYF. The DNA read from the CDR3 is TGTGCCAGCTCACCACTACCACAGGGGGCGGCCGAG.

With regard to this clone: From the germline J gene comes the end of the CDR3, since the read stops 3 residues before it. The V call is TRBV20-1, the J call TRBJ1-4, with TRBD1 as a possible D gene (5 bases). The CDR3 contains 14 residues. The V end lost 0 bases, the J end lost 4 bases, and 9 bases lay between the germline ends. CDR1 DFQATT and CDR2 SNEGSKA come from the germline V gene (reference sequence). Here the CDR3 reads CSARDRGDNEKLFF. Partial CDR3 DNA: TGCAGTGCTAGAGATCGGGGGGATAATGAAAAA.

As concerns this clone: The read gets to within 3 residues of the CDR3 end, and the germline J gene fills in the rest. The rearrangement uses TRBV4-1 and TRBJ2-5; 12 nucleotides align to TRBD2. V gave up 2 bases and J gave up 5 bases; unmatched junction bases: 6. CDR3 length: 16 residues. Germline values: CDR1 MGHRA, CDR2 YSYEKL. Here the CDR3 reads CASSQRLAGDMETQYF. Partial CDR3 DNA: TGCGCCAGCAGCCAACGACTAGCGGGAGACATGGAGACC.

In regard to this clone: The read ends 3 residues early relative to the CDR3; the germline J gene fills the gap. The V gene is TRBV18, the J gene TRBJ1-5, with TRBD1 matching over 7 bases. This CDR3 contains 17 residues. In germline, CDR1 is KGHSH, CDR2 LQKENI. The trim removed 3 bases at V and 2 bases at J, leaving 10 bases unmatched. CDR3 bases read: TGTGCCAGCTCACCGATGGGACAGACTGAGGGCAATCAGCCC. Its translation: CASSPMGQTEGNQP. The entire CDR3 reads CASSPMGQTEGNQPQHF. Drawing the rest from reference TRBV18 and TRBJ1-5, the complete variable domain is NAGVMQNPRHLVRRRGQEARLRCSPMKGHSHVYWYRQLPEEGLKFMVYLQKENIIDESGMPKERFSAEFPKEGPSILRIQQVVRGDSAAYFCASSPMGQTEGNQPQHFGDGTRLSIL.

In regard to this clone: The CDR3 goes on 3 residues after the read ends, and that part is filled in from the germline J gene. The gene calls are TRBV9 and TRBJ1-1, with D unresolved. This CDR3 has 14 residues. Trimming took 0 bases from V and 1 from J, leaving 7 bases between them. Germline assignment: CDR1 SGDLS and CDR2 YYNGEE. The CDR3 bases that were read are TGTGCCAGCAGCGTAGTCCCAGGGAACACTGAA. It is translated as CASSVVPGNTE. Given in full, the CDR3 is CASSVVPGNTEAFF.

Comment on this clone: One end of the junction varies from germline; a read error may be responsible. The sequenced fragment ends 3 residues before the CDR3 boundary, so the rest is inferred from the germline J gene. This chain connects TRBV4-2 to TRBJ1-4; possibly TRBD1 for D (5 bases). CDR3 length: 16 amino acids. In germline, CDR1 is LGHNA, CDR2 YNFKEQ. CDR3 in amino acids: CASSQDRGVGNEKLFF. The sequenced part of the CDR3 DNA is TGCGCCAGCAGCCAAGATCGGGGGGTGGGTAATGAAAAA.

Details on this clone: The read is 3 residues too short to cover the CDR3 end, so that end is filled in from the germline J gene. The genes are TRBV20-1 and TRBJ2-1; 13 bases are shared with TRBD2. The CDR3 is 17 residues long. Germline V gives CDR1 DFQATT, CDR2 SNEGSKA (reference sequence). V was clipped by 3 bases and J by 8 bases; unmatched bases: 13. This CDR3 reads CSASLGTSGIGLDEQFF. The sequenced part of the CDR3 DNA is TGCAGTGCTAGCCTGGGGACTAGCGGGATTGGTTTGGATGAG.

Turning to this clone: The CDR3 end is not reached by the read, which stops 3 residues before it; the germline J gene fills it in. V gene TRBV28 combines with J gene TRBJ1-1; no firm D call. V was cut by 7 bases and J by 4 bases, with 13 bases left in between. Germline CDR1 is MDHEN and CDR2 is SYDVKM. The CDR3 extends over 13 amino acids. The DNA read from the CDR3 is TGTGCCAGCAACCTGATTGGTAGCACTGAA. Translating gives CASNLIGSTE. The full CDR3 protein reads CASNLIGSTEAFF.

The CDR3 reads CASSVDRLVPEAFF. Incomplete CDR3 DNA: TGTGCCAGCAGCGTTGACAGACTAGTCCCTGAA. The rearrangement joins TRBV5-4 to TRBJ1-1; tentative D call: TRBD1 (5 bases). The read finishes 3 residues shy of the CDR3 end, and the germline J gene is used to complete it. The germline V gene encodes CDR1 SGHNT and CDR2 YYREEE (reference sequence). The CDR3 contains 14 residues. V was clipped by 4 bases and J by 6 bases, with 16 bases between them.

Regarding this clone: The read is 3 residues too short to cover the CDR3 end, so that end is filled in from the germline J gene. This chain uses TRBV28 with TRBJ2-4; 7 bases fit TRBD1. V was pared by 6 bases and J by 0 bases, with 2 bases of the junction left unmatched. CDR3 size: 14 residues. The germline V gene has CDR1 MDHEN and CDR2 SYDVKM. Here the CDR3 reads CASRAGGAKNIQYF. The sequenced part of the CDR3 DNA is TGTGCCAGCAGGGCAGGGGGAGCCAAAAACATT.

On this clone itself: The DNA ends 3 residues before the CDR3 does, and the rest of the CDR3 is filled in from the germline J gene. V gene TRBV7-9 combines with J gene TRBJ1-4, with 7 bases that match TRBD1. The CDR3 has 15 residues. Germline values: CDR1 SEHNR, CDR2 FQNEAQ (reference sequence). With V trimmed by 4 bases and J by 6 bases, 8 bases remained unmatched. CDR3 protein: CASSSLQGWDEKLFF. CDR3 DNA, as far as it was read: TGTGCCAGCAGCTCTTTACAGGGGTGGGATGAAAAA.

This CDR3 reads CASSPLAGGPDTQYF. The part of the CDR3 DNA that was read is TGTGCCAGCAGCCCCCTCGCCGGGGGGCCAGATACG. V and J are TRBV7-9 and TRBJ2-3; a possible D gene is TRBD2 (7 bases). Sequencing ends 3 residues short of the CDR3 end; the germline J gene provides the rest. Germline assignment: CDR1 SEHNR and CDR2 FQNEAQ (reference sequence). The CDR3 totals 15 residues. The V gene lost 5 bases and the J gene lost 4 bases, with 16 bases spanning the gap.

With respect to this clone: Read sequence stops 3 residues before the CDR3 end, and the germline J gene provides the missing end. The gene calls are TRBV5-1 and TRBJ2-3; 7 nucleotides match TRBD2. The CDR3 length is 14 residues. The germline CDR1 and CDR2 sequences are SGHRS and YFSETQ. V shed 5 bases, J shed 2 bases, and the junction held 5 bases outside the gene matches. The chain's CDR3 is CASRREIYTDTQYF. CDR3 bases read: TGCGCCAGCAGGCGGGAGATATACACAGATACG.

Comment on this clone: The CDR3 end lies 3 residues beyond the end of the read and is filled in from the germline J gene. The J gene is TRBJ2-3, the V gene TRBV6-4, with D possibly matching TRBD2 (6 bases). Germline V gene lookup returns CDR1 MRHNA and CDR2 SNTAGT. The CDR3 is 13 amino acids. V was cut by 7 bases and J by 1 base, with 9 bases left in between. The CDR3 spells CASKASGTDTQYF. The CDR3 bases that were read are TGTGCCAGCAAGGCTAGCGGCACAGATACG.

A word on this clone: Coverage ceases 3 residues before the CDR3 finishes, and the germline J gene fills in the end. The genes are TRBV7-6 and TRBJ2-3; 7 bases map to TRBD2. Trimming took 4 bases from V and 1 from J; bases not matched to a gene: 5. Germline lookup yields CDR1 SGHVS and CDR2 FNYEAQ. The CDR3 contains 15 residues. The sequenced part of the CDR3 DNA is TGTGCCAGCAGCTCACCGAGCGGGGGCACAGATACG. It specifies CASSSPSGGTDT. The whole CDR3 reads CASSSPSGGTDTQYF.

Comments on this clone: The CDR3 end is not reached by the read, which stops 3 residues before it; the germline J gene fills it in. The chain joins TRBV10-3 to TRBJ2-7; D might be TRBD1 (5 bases). The CDR3 sequence is 12 residues long. V was trimmed by 4 bases and J by 6 bases, leaving 10 bases between them. Germline loops: CDR1 ENHRY, CDR2 SYGVKD. CDR3 DNA, as far as it was read: TGTGCCATCAGTGCCAGGGAATTCGAG. This gives the protein CAISAREFE. The whole CDR3 region reads CAISAREFEQYF.

Of note for this clone: The CDR3 end is not reached by the read, which stops 3 residues before it; the germline J gene fills it in. J is TRBJ2-5 and V is TRBV10-1; 8 bases are shared with TRBD1. This CDR3 is built from 16 residues. The germline CDR1 and CDR2 sequences are WNHNN and SYGVQD (reference sequence). V lost 5 bases, J lost 4 bases, and 12 bases stayed unmatched. The CDR3 sequence: CASSSSGQGAGETQYF. The sequenced CDR3 bases are TGCGCCAGCAGTTCGTCGGGGCAGGGGGCTGGAGAGACC.

Points on this clone: The read comes to an end 3 residues before the CDR3 does, leaving the germline J gene to fill in the end. The V call is TRBV6-1, the J call TRBJ2-7; 7 nucleotides align to TRBD1. Germline values: CDR1 MNHNS, CDR2 SASEGT. Losses at the gene ends were 4 bases for V and 4 bases for J; bases not matched to a gene: 10. CDR3 length: 15 residues. The chain's CDR3 is CASSGPRQGRYEQYF. The CDR3 bases that were read are TGTGCCAGCAGTGGGCCCCGACAGGGTCGGTACGAG.

Points on this clone: The CDR3 extends 3 residues past the end of the read, so its final part is completed from the germline J gene. This rearrangement joins TRBV5-4 to TRBJ2-3; D gene unclear. In germline, CDR1 is SGHNT, CDR2 YYREEE (reference sequence). V was trimmed by 4 bases and J by 2 bases, leaving 14 bases between them. The CDR3 is 15 amino acids. Here the CDR3 reads CASSPDSFLTDTQYF. CDR3 bases read: TGTGCCAGCAGCCCCGACTCCTTCCTCACAGATACG.

In the case of this clone: The CDR3 end falls 3 residues outside the read, so it is completed with the germline J gene. J is TRBJ2-7 and V is TRBV7-9; D ambiguous. Trimming pared 1 base from V and 5 bases from J, leaving 3 bases between. The CDR3 consists of 11 residues. From germline, CDR1 is SEHNR and CDR2 FQNEAQ (reference sequence). This CDR3 is CASSLGNEQYF. The CDR3 bases that were read are TGTGCCAGCAGCTTAGGTAACGAG.

Of note for this clone: The read is 3 residues too short to cover the CDR3 end, so that end is filled in from the germline J gene. V and J are TRBV7-9 and TRBJ2-5, with TRBD1 as a possible D gene (5 bases). This CDR3 contains 14 residues. Trimming took 6 bases from V and 1 from J, leaving 12 bases between them. Germline assignment: CDR1 SEHNR and CDR2 FQNEAQ (reference sequence). The CDR3 DNA, read in part, is TGTGCCAGCAGAGCGACAGCCAGCCAAGAGACC. Its translation: CASRATASQET. The full CDR3 is CASRATASQETQYF.

A word on this clone: Read coverage stops 3 residues before the CDR3 terminus; the germline J gene supplies the remainder. J is TRBJ2-5 and V is TRBV19; D is perhaps TRBD2 (5 bases). This CDR3 is 12 amino acids long. Per germline, CDR1 LNHDA and CDR2 SQIVND (reference sequence). V lost 5 bases and J 4 bases, leaving 8 bases between the germline ends. Incomplete CDR3 DNA: TGTGCCAGTAGTTTCGAGGGAGAGACC. It yields the protein CASSFEGET. The complete CDR3 reads CASSFEGETQYF.

About this clone: The read finishes 3 residues shy of the CDR3 end, and the germline J gene is used to complete it. The genes are TRBV5-1 and TRBJ2-7, with 7 positions matching TRBD1. The CDR3 is 15 amino acids. Trimming removed 4 bases from V and 3 bases from J; junction bases left unmatched: 10. The germline V gene encodes CDR1 SGHRS and CDR2 YFSETQ. The CDR3 protein is CASSLQGPPRYEQYF. CDR3 DNA, as far as it was read: TGCGCCAGCAGCCTACAGGGGCCGCCCCGCTACGAG.